The 6 T cell receptor beta chains in this list originate from one sample, sequenced in a study of cytomegalovirus exposure and HLA in healthy donors. Use of 60 Vbeta and 13 Jbeta primers characterized the PCR. TCRdb keeps only in-frame clones here, not all; method: immunoSEQ multiplex PCR. Of about 120,000 clones listed, about 11% were seen once; the top ten hold approximately 4.4%. Sequencing was done on a sample of PBMCs. All receptors come from a woman in her late teens or twenties in good health and CMV-seropositive.

This rearrangement joins TRBV25-1 to TRBJ2-7, with unresolved D. Germline CDR1 MGHDK, CDR2 SYGVNS. Trimming pared 2 bases from V and 5 bases from J, leaving 16 bases between. The CDR3 runs to 15 residues. CDR3 protein: CASSETFLDLDEQYF. The CDR3 DNA reads as TGTGCCAGCAGTGAAACCTTTTTAGATCTGGACGAGCAGTACTTC.

The gene calls are TRBV20-1 and TRBJ2-7; D not certain. CDR1 and CDR2 from the germline V gene are DFQATT and SNEGSKA (reference sequence). There are 10 residues in the CDR3. V lost 6 bases and J lost 9, with 12 bases in between. Here the CDR3 reads CSADSLGQYF. In DNA form, the CDR3 reads TGCAGTGCCGACTCCCTGGGGCAGTACTTC.

This clone was observed a handful of times. The V call is TRBV6-1, the J call TRBJ1-4; D is unresolved. Deletions cut 1 base from V and 3 bases from J, with 9 bases between. Germline V gene sequence: CDR1 MNHNS, CDR2 SASEGT. This CDR3 is built from 15 residues. The CDR3 coding sequence is TGTGCCAGCAGTGAAGGGGGAGCCTCTAATGAAAAACTGTTTTTT. Its translation is CASSEGGASNEKLFF.

This clone turned up a few times. The chain uses TRBV28 and TRBJ2-7; the D gene is possibly TRBD2 (5 bases). The V gene's germline CDR1 is MDHEN and CDR2 SYDVKM. CDR3 length: 14 residues. The germline V and J ends were trimmed by 5 bases and 2 bases, with 13 bases remaining between them. The DNA of the CDR3 is TGTGCCAGCAGTCGACCAACCGGGACCTACGAGCAGTACTTC. Protein sequence: CASSRPTGTYEQYF.

The chain uses TRBV9 and TRBJ1-1; TRBD1 is a possible D gene (5 bases). Germline-derived CDR1 and CDR2 are SGDLS and YYNGEE. V lost 2 bases and J 8 bases, leaving 16 bases between the germline ends. The CDR3 consists of 14 residues. CDR3 amino acids: CASSVSPGISEAFF. DNA for the CDR3: TGTGCCAGCAGCGTTTCCCCAGGGATTAGCGAAGCTTTCTTT. Full variable domain (outside the CDR3, taken from reference TRBV9 and TRBJ1-1): DSGVTQTPKHLITATGQRVTLRCSPRSGDLSVYWYQQSLDQGLQFLIQYYNGEERAKGNILERFSAQQFPDLHSELNLSSLELGDSALYFCASSVSPGISEAFFGQGTRLTVV.

There are a few counts of this clone. The chain links TRBV28 to TRBJ1-5; no clear D gene. Germline CDR1 MDHEN, CDR2 SYDVKM. The germline V and J ends were trimmed by 5 bases and 4 bases, with 12 bases remaining between them. This CDR3 region has 14 residues. Written as DNA, the CDR3 is TGTGCCAGCAGTCTCGGTTCTAAAAATCAGCCCCAGCATTTT. Amino acid sequence: CASSLGSKNQPQHF.